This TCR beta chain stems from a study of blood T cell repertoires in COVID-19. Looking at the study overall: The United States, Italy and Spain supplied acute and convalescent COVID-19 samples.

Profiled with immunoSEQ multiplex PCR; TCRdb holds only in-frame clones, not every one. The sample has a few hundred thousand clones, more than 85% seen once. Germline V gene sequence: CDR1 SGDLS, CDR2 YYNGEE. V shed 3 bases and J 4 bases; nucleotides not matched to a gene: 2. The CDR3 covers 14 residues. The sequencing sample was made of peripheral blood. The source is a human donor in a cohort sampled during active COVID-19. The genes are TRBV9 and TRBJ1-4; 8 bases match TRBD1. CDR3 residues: CASSAGQVNEKLFF. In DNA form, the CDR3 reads TGTGCCAGCAGCGCGGGACAGGTTAATGAAAAACTGTTTTTT.